This TCR beta chain was captured by sequencing in a study of post-analysis software for immune sequencing data. Points from the study as a whole: About 5 TRBV segments were significantly more frequent in patients than in controls. TRBV5-6, TRBV5-1 and TRBV20-1 were among these segments. There was significantly lower normalized Chao1 diversity in multiple sclerosis patients than in controls.

Only a few counts were recorded for this clonotype. Its target is not known. One junction end does not reproduce the germline sequence, and a read error may be involved. CDR3 size: 12 residues. In germline, CDR1 is SGHRS, CDR2 YFSETQ. The library was made from cDNA and included unique molecular identifiers. In TCRdb, the PCR reads were re-called with MiXCR into one record per CDR3 protein. The data contain approximately 690,000 distinct CDR3 sequences, approximately 59% of them singletons. The sequenced material came from blood. V and J are TRBV5-1 and TRBJ2-3; either TRBD1 or TRBD2 may fit D (5 bases each). This clonotype originated in a girl aged 2-10 years with multiple sclerosis. CDR3 in amino acids: CASSPGGGTQYF. CDR3 nucleotide sequence: TGTGCCAGCAGCCCGGGTGGGGGTACGCAGTATTTT. Full variable domain (outside the CDR3, taken from reference TRBV5-1 and TRBJ2-3): KAGVTQTPRYLIKTRGQQVTLSCSPISGHRSVSWYQQTPGQGLQFLFEYFSETQRNKGNFPGRFSGRQFSNSRSEMNVSTLELGDSALYLCASSPGGGTQYFGPGTRLTVL.